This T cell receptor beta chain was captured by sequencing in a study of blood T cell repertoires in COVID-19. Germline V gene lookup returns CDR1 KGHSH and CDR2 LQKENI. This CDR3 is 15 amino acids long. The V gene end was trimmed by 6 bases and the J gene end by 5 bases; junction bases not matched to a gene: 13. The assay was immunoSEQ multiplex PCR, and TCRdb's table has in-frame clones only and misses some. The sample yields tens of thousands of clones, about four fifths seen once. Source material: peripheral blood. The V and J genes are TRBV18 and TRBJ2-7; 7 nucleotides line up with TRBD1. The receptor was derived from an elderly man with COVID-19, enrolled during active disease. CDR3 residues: CASSLTKGQSDEQYF. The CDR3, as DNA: TGTGCCAGCTCCCTAACTAAGGGACAGTCCGACGAGCAGTACTTC.